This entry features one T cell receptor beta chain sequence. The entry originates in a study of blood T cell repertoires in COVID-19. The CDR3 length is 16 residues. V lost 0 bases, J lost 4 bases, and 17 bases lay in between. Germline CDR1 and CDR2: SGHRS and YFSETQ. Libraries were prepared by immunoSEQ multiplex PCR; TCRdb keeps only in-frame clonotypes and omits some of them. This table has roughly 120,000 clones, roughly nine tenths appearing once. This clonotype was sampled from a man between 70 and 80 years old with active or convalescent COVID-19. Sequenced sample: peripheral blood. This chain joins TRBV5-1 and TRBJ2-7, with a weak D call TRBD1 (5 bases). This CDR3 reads CASSLATGHSTYEQYF. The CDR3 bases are TGCGCCAGCAGCTTGGCCACAGGACATTCGACTTACGAGCAGTACTTC.